This entry lists 21 T cell receptor beta chains sequenced from one sample in a study of control samples from healthy donors and cancer patients. This table comes from immunoSEQ multiplex PCR, and its TCRdb copy is limited to in-frame clones, with some not included. This repertoire shows tens of thousands of clones, about 87% found once; its top ten account for 10%. The sequenced material came from PBMCs. The receptors were sampled from a woman aged 55-69 years with lung cancer.

The chain carries TRBV13 and TRBJ2-7; 7 positions match TRBD1. The CDR3 totals 14 residues. The germline CDR1 and CDR2 sequences are PRHDT and FYEKMQ (reference sequence). V lost 2 bases, J lost 3 bases, and 4 bases stayed unmatched. The CDR3 reads CASSLPDRFYEQYF. CDR3 DNA: TGTGCCAGCAGCTTACCGGACAGGTTCTACGAGCAGTACTTC.

The sample holds one count of this clone. This rearrangement joins TRBV6-4 to TRBJ2-1, with D possibly TRBD2 on 5 matching bases. The length of the CDR3 is 17 residues. CDR1 and CDR2 from the germline V gene are MRHNA and SNTAGT. V dropped 2 bases and J dropped 4 bases, with 18 bases sitting between them. As DNA, the CDR3 is TGTGCCAGCAGTGACCCCATCGGGCGGGCCGAATACAATGAGCAGTTCTTC. Encoded protein: CASSDPIGRAEYNEQFF.

V and J are TRBV24-1 and TRBJ2-7, with 8 bases lining up with TRBD2. The CDR3 has 15 residues. The germline gives CDR1 KGHDR, CDR2 SFDVKD. J gave up 5 bases and V 3 bases, and 8 bases lay outside the gene matches. The CDR3 reads CATSDRTSISDEQYF. The CDR3 nucleotides read TGTGCCACCAGTGATAGGACTAGCATTTCTGACGAGCAGTACTTC.

V gene TRBV12-2 combines with J gene TRBJ1-2. TRBV12-2 is listed as a pseudogene. CDR3 length: 13 amino acids. CDR3 nucleotides: TGTGCAAGTCGCTTAGCGAGGATTTACGGCTACACCTTC. It translates to CASRLARIYGYTF.

This clone was counted a single time. At one end the junction does not follow the germline gene, possibly because of a read error. The chain has TRBV11-2 and TRBJ1-2, with 7 bases aligning to TRBD1. Germline V CDR1 and CDR2: SGHAT, FQNNGV. The CDR3 loop spans 15 amino acids. CDR3 bases: TGTGCCAGCAGCCTAGACCGACAGGGCATGAGTGGCTACACCTTC. Translation: CASSLDRQGMSGYTF. The full variable domain, with the rest looked up from reference TRBV11-2 and TRBJ1-2, is EAGVAQSPRYKIIEKRQSVAFWCNPISGHATLYWYQQILGQGPKLLIQFQNNGVVDDSQLPKDRFSAERLKGVDSTLKIQPAKLEDSAVYLCASSLDRQGMSGYTFGSGTRLTVV.

The chain employs TRBV10-3 and TRBJ1-2, with no clear D. Germline assignment: CDR1 ENHRY and CDR2 SYGVKD. The ends were cut back, 0 bases at V and 6 bases at J, with 11 bases in the middle. The length of the CDR3 is 14 residues. Here the CDR3 DNA reads TGTGCCATCAGTGAGTCGACCGGGGATAATGGCTACACCTTC. Translated: CAISESTGDNGYTF.

The rearrangement joins TRBV29-1 to TRBJ1-1; maybe TRBD1 (5 bases). This CDR3 has 13 amino acids. The germline gives CDR1 SQVTM, CDR2 ANQGSEA. Trimming removed 1 base at V and 0 bases at J, with 6 bases between. CDR3 nucleotides: TGCAGCGTTGAAGGAGGGGTGAACACTGAAGCTTTCTTT. It translates to CSVEGGVNTEAFF.

V usage is TRBV6-5 and J usage is TRBJ1-6, with 7 nucleotides matching TRBD1. This CDR3 is 13 amino acids long. V lost 7 bases, J lost 8 bases, and 5 bases stayed unmatched. CDR1 is MNHEY, CDR2 SVGAGI, per germline. CDR3 protein: CASNRGLDSPLHF. CDR3 bases: TGTGCCAGCAACAGGGGTCTGGATTCACCCCTCCACTTT.

The chain uses TRBV5-1 and TRBJ2-3, with 13 nucleotides matching TRBD2. V was pared by 4 bases and J by 0 bases, with 5 bases of the junction left unmatched. Germline CDR1 reads SGHRS; CDR2 reads YFSETQ. This CDR3 comprises 17 residues. In nucleotides, the CDR3 is TGCGCCAGCAGCGAGACTAGCGGGAGGTCCAGCACAGATACGCAGTATTTT. Protein sequence: CASSETSGRSSTDTQYF.

The V and J genes are TRBV5-1 and TRBJ2-7, with a tentative D call TRBD1 (7 bases). The V gene's germline CDR1 is SGHRS and CDR2 YFSETQ. The V gene lost 2 bases and the J gene lost 3 bases, with 12 bases spanning the gap. CDR3 length equals 14 residues. The CDR3 nucleotides are TGCGCCAGCAGCTTCCCAGGGGGGAACTACGAGCAGTACTTC. This translates into CASSFPGGNYEQYF. The variable domain in full, completed from reference TRBV5-1 and TRBJ2-7, reads KAGVTQTPRYLIKTRGQQVTLSCSPISGHRSVSWYQQTPGQGLQFLFEYFSETQRNKGNFPGRFSGRQFSNSRSEMNVSTLELGDSALYLCASSFPGGNYEQYFGPGTRLTVT.

The chain carries TRBV6-4 and TRBJ2-2; 10 nucleotides agree with TRBD2. Germline trimming cut 4 bases from V and 1 base from J; bases unmatched to any gene: 0. CDR1 and CDR2 (germline): MRHNA, SNTAGT. CDR3 length equals 15 residues. CDR3 sequence (DNA): TGTGCCAGCAGTGGGACTAGCGGGAACACCGGGGAGCTGTTTTTT. The encoded protein is CASSGTSGNTGELFF.

V gene TRBV12-3 or TRBV12-4 combines with J gene TRBJ2-1; no clear D. This CDR3 spans 12 amino acids. Trimming stripped 1 base from V and 9 bases from J, with 7 bases between. CDR3 in amino acids: CASSLDSPEQFF. The DNA for the CDR3 is TGTGCCAGCAGTTTAGACAGCCCTGAGCAGTTCTTC.

The chain recombines TRBV7-2 with TRBJ2-1; D gene unclear. The CDR3 loop spans 11 amino acids. V was trimmed by 5 bases and J by 4 bases, leaving 3 bases between them. Germline CDR1 SGHTA, CDR2 FQGNSA. The CDR3 reads CASSTYNEQFF. CDR3 in DNA: TGTGCCAGCAGCACGTACAATGAGCAGTTCTTC.

The rearrangement uses TRBV29-1 and TRBJ2-1, with D hard to call. The CDR3 extends over 16 amino acids. V was pared by 5 bases and J by 0 bases, with 17 bases between. Germline V CDR1 and CDR2: SQVTM, ANQGSEA. The CDR3 DNA is TGCAGCGTTATAACCCAGCGATCCAGCTCCTACAATGAGCAGTTCTTC. Its translation: CSVITQRSSSYNEQFF.

The chain combines TRBV27 with TRBJ2-5; no firm D call. With 7 bases removed from V and 5 bases from J, the gap between germline ends came to 17 bases. The CDR3 loop spans 14 amino acids. Per germline, CDR1 MNHEY and CDR2 SMNVEV (reference sequence). CDR3 sequence: CASKHPSRRETQYF. CDR3 DNA sequence: TGTGCCAGCAAGCACCCGAGCAGAAGGGAGACCCAGTACTTC.

This clone was detected once. The V and J genes are TRBV28 and TRBJ1-5; D ambiguous. V dropped 8 bases and J dropped 3 bases, with 14 bases sitting between them. This CDR3 contains 14 residues. Germline lookup yields CDR1 MDHEN and CDR2 SYDVKM. CDR3 sequence (DNA): TGTGCCAGCCATACCCCACGGTTCAATCAGCCCCAGCATTTT. It yields the protein CASHTPRFNQPQHF. Based on the CDR3 plus reference TRBV28 and TRBJ1-5, the full variable domain is DVKVTQSSRYLVKRTGEKVFLECVQDMDHENMFWYRQDPGLGLRLIYFSYDVKMKEKGDIPEGYSVSREKKERFSLILESASTNQTSMYLCASHTPRFNQPQHFGDGTRLSIL.

The chain uses TRBV7-6 and TRBJ2-1; 9 nucleotides agree with TRBD2. Germline CDR1 SGHVS, CDR2 FNYEAQ. Trimming cost V 0 bases and J 2 bases; bases outside gene matches: 2. CDR3 size: 16 residues. CDR3 sequence reads: CASSLAVAGAYNEQFF. CDR3 nucleotides: TGTGCCAGCAGCTTAGCGGTAGCGGGAGCCTACAATGAGCAGTTCTTC.

This chain connects TRBV7-9 to TRBJ2-5, with D possibly matching TRBD2 (5 bases). Germline V gives CDR1 SEHNR, CDR2 FQNEAQ (reference sequence). V was cut by 6 bases and J by 4 bases, with 9 bases left in between. The CDR3 loop spans 12 amino acids. CDR3 DNA: TGTGCCAGCAGTCCGGGGAGAGAGACCCAGTACTTC. Its protein is CASSPGRETQYF.

This rearrangement joins TRBV21-1 to TRBJ2-2; TRBD2, the table's D call, lacks a check against the DNA. TRBV21-1 is listed as a pseudogene. This CDR3 contains 14 residues. The CDR3: CASSKATGTGELFF. In DNA form, the CDR3 reads TGTGCCAGCAGCAAAGCAACCGGTACCGGGGAGCTGTTTTTT.

This chain uses TRBV9 with TRBJ1-6; TRBD1 might be the D (6 bases). The V and J ends lost 3 bases and 9 bases respectively, with 16 bases between them. Germline CDR1 SGDLS, CDR2 YYNGEE. CDR3 length equals 15 residues. The CDR3 sequence is CASSAGGGGLSPLHF. In nucleotides, the CDR3 is TGTGCCAGCAGCGCTGGGGGTGGGGGCCTTTCACCCCTCCACTTT. Full variable domain (outside the CDR3, taken from reference TRBV9 and TRBJ1-6): DSGVTQTPKHLITATGQRVTLRCSPRSGDLSVYWYQQSLDQGLQFLIQYYNGEERAKGNILERFSAQQFPDLHSELNLSSLELGDSALYFCASSAGGGGLSPLHFGNGTRLTVT.

V gene TRBV15 combines with J gene TRBJ2-7; D unresolved. This CDR3 has 14 residues. Trimming pared 3 bases from V and 5 bases from J, leaving 14 bases between. Germline V gene lookup returns CDR1 LNHNV and CDR2 YYDKDF (reference sequence). CDR3 sequence (DNA): TGTGCCACCAGCAGGACATCGTCTTTCGACGAGCAGTACTTC. It is translated as CATSRTSSFDEQYF.